This is a list of T cell receptor beta chains from one sample in a study of response to subunit inactivated influenza vaccine. MiXCR, run by TCRdb on the RT-PCR reads, gives a single entry per CDR3 protein. The sample has roughly 700,000 distinct CDR3 sequences; approximately 14% are singletons. Sequences were derived from PBMCs from blood, sampled 11 to 12 days after vaccination. All receptors come from a man between 45 and 60 years old who received an inactivated influenza vaccine. The CDR3 runs from the conserved cysteine through the conserved F or W. Fields, in order: CDR3 length, clone size, J gene, D gene, V gene, CDR3 protein, CDR3 DNA. A D gene is named only where the DNA matches it firmly. Only part of the rows carry a size: once, few, many, or a class if the clone is expanded.

17 | - | TRBJ2-3 | - | TRBV15 | CATSRDITRSKGNTQYF | TGTGCCACCAGCAGAGATATTACGCGGTCAAAAGGGAATACGCAGTATTTT
13 | few | TRBJ1-5 | - | TRBV5-6 | CASSLTGTQPQHF | TGTGCCAGCAGCTTGACAGGGACCCAGCCCCAGCATTTT
14 | few | TRBJ2-7 | - | TRBV5-5 | CASSAHDGYYEQYF | TGTGCCAGCAGCGCACACGACGGGTACTACGAGCAGTACTTC
13 | few | TRBJ2-7 | TRBD2 | TRBV20-1 | CSAASGSIYEQYF | TGCAGTGCCGCCAGCGGGAGCATATACGAGCAGTACTTC
11 | - | TRBJ1-2 | - | TRBV29-1 | CSVEGIGGYTF | TGCAGCGTTGAGGGGATTGGCGGCTACACCTTC
15 | few | TRBJ1-2 | - | TRBV7-2 | CASSPGAERNYGYTF | TGTGCCAGCAGCCCAGGGGCCGAAAGAAACTATGGCTACACCTTC
14 | - | TRBJ1-2 | - | TRBV28 | CASNQAPGRSGYTF | TGTGCCAGCAACCAGGCCCCGGGGAGAAGTGGCTACACCTTC
15 | - | TRBJ2-1 | - | TRBV6-2/TRBV6-3 | CASSSHREYYNEQFF | TGTGCCAGCAGTTCTCATCGGGAATACTACAATGAGCAGTTCTTC
13 | - | TRBJ2-7 | - | TRBV29-1 | CSAESETSYEQYF | TGCAGCGCAGAGAGCGAGACCTCCTACGAGCAGTACTTC
16 | - | TRBJ1-4 | - | TRBV27 | CASSLSPGTTNEKLFF | TGTGCCAGCAGTTTATCACCGGGAACAACTAATGAAAAACTGTTTTTT
14 | - | TRBJ1-2 | - | TRBV5-8 | CASSLGGTRDGYTF | TGTGCCAGCAGCTTGGGGGGGACAAGGGATGGCTACACCTTC
15 | few | TRBJ1-6 | - | TRBV6-1 | CASSLMGGNDSPLHF | TGTGCCAGCAGTCTCATGGGGGGTAATGATTCACCCCTCCACTTT
16 | - | TRBJ2-7 | - | TRBV7-9 | CASSFSTGKLGYEQYF | TGTGCCAGCAGCTTCTCCACAGGGAAACTAGGCTACGAGCAGTACTTC
15 | few | TRBJ2-1 | - | TRBV2 | CASSETRFTYNEQFF | TGTGCCAGCAGTGAAACGCGGTTCACCTACAATGAGCAGTTCTTC
11 | - | TRBJ2-7 | - | TRBV20-1 | CSAGRVYEQYF | TGCAGTGCTGGGAGAGTCTACGAGCAGTACTTC
15 | - | TRBJ2-5 | - | TRBV5-1 | CASTSGGPYQETQYF | TGCGCCAGCACTTCAGGGGGGCCGTACCAAGAGACCCAGTACTTC
16 | few | TRBJ2-5 | TRBD2 | TRBV7-2 | CASSLSASGGLKTQYF | TGTGCCAGCAGCTTATCGGCTAGCGGGGGGTTGAAGACCCAGTACTTC
17 | once | TRBJ2-5 | TRBD1 | TRBV20-1 | CSATKYRDRGYQETQYF | TGCAGTGCTACTAAGTACCGGGACAGGGGGTATCAAGAGACCCAGTACTTC
15 | few | TRBJ2-1 | - | TRBV20-1 | CSARVGSHSYNEQFF | TGCAGTGCTAGAGTGGGAAGCCACTCCTACAATGAGCAGTTCTTC
12 | - | TRBJ1-2 | TRBD1 | TRBV12-3/TRBV12-4 | CASSRIGGRRTF | TGTGCCAGCAGTCGCATAGGGGGCAGGCGAACCTTC
14 | few | TRBJ2-5 | TRBD2 | TRBV20-1 | CSAVPGTRVETQYF | TGCAGTGCTGTCCCCGGGACTAGGGTGGAGACCCAGTACTTC
15 | many | TRBJ2-7 | - | TRBV3-1 | CASSLGGGQSYEQYF | TGTGCCAGCAGCCTTGGGGGAGGCCAGTCCTACGAGCAGTACTTC
14 | few | TRBJ1-1 | - | TRBV20-1 | CSAIAGTANTEAFF | TGCAGTGCTATTGCCGGGACGGCGAACACTGAAGCTTTCTTT
16 | - | TRBJ2-1 | - | TRBV11-1 | CASSRSSASSYNEQFF | TGTGCCAGCAGCAGGTCTAGCGCGAGCTCCTACAATGAGCAGTTCTTC
12 | - | TRBJ1-2 | - | TRBV7-9 | CASSPQERGYTF | TGTGCCAGCAGCCCACAGGAGCGTGGCTACACCTTC
16 | - | TRBJ2-2 | TRBD1 | TRBV6-5 | CASSSTDRGGTGELFF | TGTGCCAGCAGTTCCACGGACAGGGGTGGCACCGGGGAGCTGTTTTTT
13 | - | TRBJ2-7 | - | TRBV29-1 | CSVVGSDSYEQYF | TGCAGCGTTGTGGGTAGTGACTCCTACGAGCAGTACTTC
15 | few | TRBJ1-5 | TRBD1 | TRBV12-3/TRBV12-4 | CASSPDRGGNQPQHF | TGTGCCAGCAGTCCAGACAGGGGGGGCAATCAGCCCCAGCATTTT
15 | - | TRBJ2-7 | TRBD1 | TRBV6-5 | CASSYTRDRGYEQYF | TGTGCCAGCAGTTATACCCGGGACAGGGGTTACGAGCAGTACTTC
15 | - | TRBJ1-1 | - | TRBV6-5 | CASSYSSNMNTEAFF | TGTGCCAGCAGTTACTCGAGTAATATGAACACTGAAGCTTTCTTT
14 | - | TRBJ2-1 | - | TRBV9 | CASSAEGRLNEQFF | TGTGCCAGCAGCGCCGAAGGAAGGCTCAATGAGCAGTTCTTC
18 | few | TRBJ2-1 | TRBD2 | TRBV6-2/TRBV6-3 | CASSFSLAGGVSYNEQFF | TGTGCCAGCAGTTTTTCCCTAGCGGGGGGGGTGTCCTACAATGAGCAGTTCTTC
17 | - | TRBJ2-7 | TRBD2 | TRBV6-1 | CASSEIPLAGGPREQYF | TGTGCCAGCAGTGAAATCCCACTAGCGGGAGGCCCCCGCGAGCAGTACTTC
15 | - | TRBJ2-3 | - | TRBV12-3/TRBV12-4 | CASRTSKLSTDTQYF | TGTGCCAGCAGGACCTCGAAGCTTAGCACAGATACGCAGTATTTT
12 | - | TRBJ2-7 | TRBD2 | TRBV2 | CASWGGVEEQYF | TGTGCCTCGTGGGGAGGGGTGGAGGAGCAGTACTTC
15 | - | TRBJ2-5 | - | TRBV12-3/TRBV12-4 | CASSGGHQGWETQYF | TGTGCCAGCAGTGGGGGACACCAAGGATGGGAGACCCAGTACTTC
14 | - | TRBJ1-1 | - | TRBV20-1 | CSARDQGMNTEAFF | TGCAGTGCTAGAGATCAGGGCATGAACACTGAAGCTTTCTTT
15 | - | TRBJ2-1 | TRBD2 | TRBV4-1 | CASSQDQRDGGSEFF | TGCGCCAGCAGCCAAGATCAGCGGGACGGGGGTTCGGAGTTCTTC
17 | - | TRBJ1-6 | - | TRBV30 | CAWSVPRGRGYNSPLHF | TGTGCCTGGAGTGTACCCAGGGGTCGAGGTTATAATTCACCCCTCCACTTT
18 | few | TRBJ2-3 | TRBD2 | TRBV11-1 | CASSLKVRSGGRTDTQYF | TGTGCCAGCAGCTTAAAAGTTCGGAGCGGGGGGCGGACAGATACGCAGTATTTT
13 | few | TRBJ2-5 | - | TRBV25-1 | CASSEAETLPEYF | TGTGCCAGCAGTGAGGCAGAGACCCTCCCCGAGTACTTC
15 | - | TRBJ2-1 | - | TRBV3-1 | CASSPDQGTYNEQIF | TGTGCCAGCAGCCCCGACCAGGGAACCTACAATGAGCAGATCTTC
15 | few | TRBJ2-3 | TRBD2 | TRBV29-1 | CSVLAGGGFTDTQYF | TGCAGCGTTCTAGCGGGAGGAGGGTTCACAGATACGCAGTATTTT
17 | few | TRBJ2-3 | TRBD2 | TRBV5-1 | CASSSGTSGRSTDTQYF | TGCGCCAGCAGCTCCGGGACTAGCGGGAGGAGCACAGATACGCAGTATTTT
14 | few | TRBJ1-4 | TRBD1 | TRBV12-3/TRBV12-4 | CASRPGQGREKLFF | TGTGCCAGCAGACCAGGACAGGGGCGTGAAAAACTGTTTTTT
14 | few | TRBJ2-5 | - | TRBV11-2 | CAVRDTSLGETQYF | TGTGCCGTCCGGGACACTTCTTTAGGAGAGACCCAGTACTTC
15 | - | TRBJ2-5 | TRBD2 | TRBV4-3 | CASSQDSRRGETQYF | TGCGCCAGCAGCCAAGATTCCCGGCGGGGGGAGACCCAGTACTTC
16 | - | TRBJ2-5 | TRBD2 | TRBV12-3/TRBV12-4 | CASSFRLAGPQETQYF | TGTGCCAGCAGTTTCCGACTAGCGGGACCCCAAGAGACCCAGTACTTC
16 | few | TRBJ1-1 | - | TRBV15 | CATSRVGGDMNTEAFF | TGTGCCACCAGCAGAGTGGGGGGAGACATGAACACTGAAGCTTTCTTT
16 | few | TRBJ2-2 | TRBD1 | TRBV11-2 | CASSPQGTGGSGELFF | TGTGCCAGCAGCCCGCAAGGGACAGGGGGCTCCGGGGAGCTGTTTTTT
14 | - | TRBJ2-7 | - | TRBV6-2/TRBV6-3 | CASSYGAGPYEQYF | TGTGCCAGCAGTTACGGAGCGGGCCCCTACGAGCAGTACTTC
16 | - | TRBJ1-5 | TRBD1 | TRBV20-1 | CSAPQGGLGSNQPQHF | TGCAGTGCTCCACAGGGGGGCCTTGGGAGCAATCAGCCCCAGCATTTT
13 | few | TRBJ1-1 | TRBD1 | TRBV29-1 | CSVSTGWSTEAFF | TGCAGCGTTTCGACAGGGTGGAGCACTGAAGCTTTCTTT
16 | many | TRBJ2-1 | - | TRBV7-2 | CASSPTLAGSYNEQFF | TGTGCCAGCAGCCCGACACTAGCAGGCTCCTACAATGAGCAGTTCTTC
15 | - | TRBJ2-1 | TRBD2 | TRBV4-3 | CASSQGREEYNEQFF | TGCGCCAGCAGCCAAGGCCGGGAGGAATACAATGAGCAGTTCTTC